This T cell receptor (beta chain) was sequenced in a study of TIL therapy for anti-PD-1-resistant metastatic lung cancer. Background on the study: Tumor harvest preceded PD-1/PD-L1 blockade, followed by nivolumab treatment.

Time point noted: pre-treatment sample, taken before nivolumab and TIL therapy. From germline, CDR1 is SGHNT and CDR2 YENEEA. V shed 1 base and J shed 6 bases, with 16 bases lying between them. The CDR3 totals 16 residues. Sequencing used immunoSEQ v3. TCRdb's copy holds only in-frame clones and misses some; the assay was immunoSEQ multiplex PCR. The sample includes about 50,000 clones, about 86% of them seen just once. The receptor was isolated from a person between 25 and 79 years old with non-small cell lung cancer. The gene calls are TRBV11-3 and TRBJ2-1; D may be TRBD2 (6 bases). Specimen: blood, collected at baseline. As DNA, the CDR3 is TGTGCCAGCAGCTTAGGGGGTAGCGGAAGGGGCAATGAGCAGTTCTTC. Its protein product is CASSLGGSGRGNEQFF.